What follows are 29 T cell receptor beta chains derived from one specimen sequenced in a study of early stage breast cancer tumors. The assay was immunoSEQ multiplex PCR, and TCRdb's table has in-frame clones only and misses some. The sample consists of some 58,000 clones, about three quarters of them appearing once. Sequencing was performed on blood. The receptors stem from a young adult with breast cancer.

The genes are TRBV4-2 and TRBJ1-2; D call uncertain. This CDR3 has 15 residues. Looked up from germline, CDR1 is LGHNA and CDR2 is YNFKEQ. V lost 0 bases and J lost 0, with 8 bases in between. The CDR3 bases are TGTGCCAGCAGCCAAGATCTGGGTGCTAACTATGGCTACACCTTC. Its translation is CASSQDLGANYGYTF.

This chain links TRBV7-9 with TRBJ1-1, with D uncertain. The CDR3 consists of 12 residues. Trimming took 5 bases from V and 11 from J, leaving 15 bases between them. The germline CDR1 and CDR2 sequences are SEHNR and FQNEAQ (reference sequence). CDR3 residues: CASSPGRPLAFF. CDR3 coding DNA: TGTGCCAGCAGCCCCGGGAGGCCCTTGGCTTTCTTT.

This rearrangement joins TRBV6-1 to TRBJ1-2; TRBD1 might be the D (6 bases). Trimming took 6 bases from V and 4 from J, leaving 15 bases between them. The CDR3 is made up of 14 amino acids. Germline lookup yields CDR1 MNHNS and CDR2 SASEGT. The CDR3: CASRRGAAAYGYTF. The CDR3, as DNA: TGTGCCAGCAGGAGGGGGGCCGCGGCCTATGGCTACACCTTC.

CDR3 coding DNA: TGCGCCAGCAGCCAAAACTTCATCGGCAATCAGCCCCAGCATTTT. This gives the protein CASSQNFIGNQPQHF. This chain connects TRBV4-1 to TRBJ1-5; D remains ambiguous. The CDR3 is 15 residues long. In germline, CDR1 is MGHRA, CDR2 YSYEKL. Between the trimmed V and J ends, which lost 2 bases and 2 bases, there was a span of 10 bases.

This clone has only a few counts. CDR3 sequence (DNA): TGTGCCAGCTCACCTCGGCAACTAATGAACACTGAAGCTTTCTTT. This codes for CASSPRQLMNTEAFF. The chain combines TRBV18 with TRBJ1-1; D remains ambiguous. The CDR3 consists of 15 residues. V gave up 3 bases and J gave up 0 bases, with 11 bases separating them. Per germline, CDR1 KGHSH and CDR2 LQKENI.

The chain joins TRBV27 to TRBJ1-5, with TRBD1 matching over 8 bases. The CDR3 is made up of 14 amino acids. The germline V gene encodes CDR1 MNHEY and CDR2 SMNVEV (reference sequence). The V gene end was trimmed by 4 bases and the J gene end by 5 bases; junction bases not matched to a gene: 4. Here the CDR3 DNA reads TGTGCCAGCAGTTCTCGGGACAGGTATCAGCCCCAGCATTTT. The encoded protein is CASSSRDRYQPQHF.

The CDR3 is CASSYAIWGGTEAFF. The CDR3 DNA sequence: TGTGCCAGCAGTTACGCCATCTGGGGGGGGACTGAAGCTTTCTTT. The chain has TRBV6-5 and TRBJ1-1; possible D gene TRBD1, 5 bases. This CDR3 has 15 residues. Germline V lookup: CDR1 MNHEY, CDR2 SVGAGI. Trimming pared 2 bases from V and 5 bases from J, leaving 15 bases between.

The chain combines TRBV5-4 with TRBJ2-6; unclear D gene. The CDR3 extends over 15 amino acids. Trimming took 7 bases from V and 0 from J, leaving 11 bases between them. Germline V gene data show CDR1 as SGHNT and CDR2 as YYREEE (reference sequence). Written as DNA, the CDR3 is TGTGCCAGCCACCGAACAGCCTCTGGGGCCAACGTCCTGACTTTC. Its translation: CASHRTASGANVLTF.

V gene TRBV27 combines with J gene TRBJ2-7; D is perhaps TRBD1 (6 bases). The CDR3 runs to 16 residues. Trimming removed 5 bases at V and 7 bases at J, with 24 bases between. Germline CDR1 and CDR2: MNHEY and SMNVEV (reference sequence). For the CDR3, the DNA is TGTGCCAGCAGTACCCTTCGACAGGCCCCGTGGGAAGAGCAGTACTTC. Its translation: CASSTLRQAPWEEQYF.

The J gene is TRBJ2-7, the V gene TRBV11-2; D remains ambiguous. Germline V gene data show CDR1 as SGHAT and CDR2 as FQNNGV. The CDR3 extends over 11 amino acids. V lost 5 bases and J lost 4, with 6 bases in between. CDR3 nucleotide sequence: TGTGCCAGCAGCCCCCAATACGAGCAGTACTTC. It translates to CASSPQYEQYF.

This clone was observed a single time. The V and J genes are TRBV11-3 and TRBJ2-3; TRBD1 or TRBD2 may be the D gene (5 bases each). V lost 5 bases, J lost 0 bases, and 15 bases lay in between. The CDR3 consists of 16 residues. Germline loops: CDR1 SGHNT, CDR2 YENEEA. The CDR3 nucleotides are TGTGCCAGCAGCCCCGGAGGTTGGGGGAGCACAGATACGCAGTATTTT. It is translated as CASSPGGWGSTDTQYF.

This chain uses TRBV7-6 with TRBJ2-7; no clear D. V shed 5 bases and J shed 2 bases, with 7 bases lying between them. The CDR3 length is 12 residues. Germline assignment: CDR1 SGHVS and CDR2 FNYEAQ. In DNA form, the CDR3 reads TGTGCCAGCAGCCCCCTCACCTACGAGCAGTACTTC. Residues: CASSPLTYEQYF.

The chain combines TRBV7-6 with TRBJ1-5; 7 bases map to TRBD1. Losses at the gene ends were 0 bases for V and 10 bases for J; bases not matched to a gene: 3. The CDR3 spans 13 residues. Germline V CDR1 and CDR2: SGHVS, FNYEAQ. Written as DNA, the CDR3 is TGTGCCAGCAGCTTAGCAGGGGGCAGCCCCCAGCATTTT. Its protein product is CASSLAGGSPQHF.

The chain is built from TRBV11-3 and TRBJ2-3; D is unresolved. The germline V gene encodes CDR1 SGHNT and CDR2 YENEEA. The CDR3 loop spans 15 amino acids. The V end lost 2 bases, the J end lost 3 bases, and 12 bases lay between the germline ends. In DNA, the CDR3 is TGTGCCAGCAGCTTATCAAGCTTAAGTACAGATACGCAGTATTTT. This encodes CASSLSSLSTDTQYF.

In the case of this clone: Other DNA variants within this sample encode the same CDR3. This sequence joins TRBV5-4 and TRBJ2-5; TRBD1 matches 10 bases. There are 14 residues in the CDR3. The trim removed 4 bases at V and 3 bases at J, leaving 3 bases unmatched. Germline values: CDR1 SGHNT, CDR2 YYREEE (reference sequence). The CDR3 sequence is CASSRQGAEETQYF. The CDR3 coding sequence is TGTGCCAGCAGCCGACAGGGGGCAGAAGAGACCCAGTACTTC.

This clone was detected a few times. The genes are TRBV30 and TRBJ1-1, with D tentatively TRBD1 (5 bases). Germline CDR1 is GTSNPN and CDR2 is SVGIG (reference sequence). CDR3 length equals 16 residues. Trimming cost V 3 bases and J 2 bases, with 19 bases left between them. The CDR3: CAWSSYLGRFNTEAFF. The CDR3 nucleotides are TGTGCCTGGAGCTCCTACCTGGGACGGTTCAACACTGAAGCTTTCTTT.

The rearrangement uses TRBV5-4 and TRBJ2-3; weak D call: TRBD1 (5 bases). Between the trimmed V and J ends, which lost 2 bases and 3 bases, there was a span of 13 bases. CDR1 and CDR2 from the germline V gene are SGHNT and YYREEE (reference sequence). This CDR3 contains 15 residues. In DNA, the CDR3 is TGTGCCAGCAGCTTTTCAAGGGGCTCGACAGATACGCAGTATTTT. Protein product: CASSFSRGSTDTQYF.

The V gene is TRBV9, the J gene TRBJ2-7, with TRBD1 matching over 10 bases. The germline V gene has CDR1 SGDLS and CDR2 YYNGEE. The V gene end was trimmed by 2 bases and the J gene end by 2 bases; junction bases not matched to a gene: 7. There are 16 residues in the CDR3. The DNA for the CDR3 is TGTGCCAGCAGCGTCGGAGGCGGGACAGGGGCCTACGAGCAGTACTTC. Amino acids: CASSVGGGTGAYEQYF. Variable domain in full (rest from reference TRBV9 and TRBJ2-7): DSGVTQTPKHLITATGQRVTLRCSPRSGDLSVYWYQQSLDQGLQFLIQYYNGEERAKGNILERFSAQQFPDLHSELNLSSLELGDSALYFCASSVGGGTGAYEQYFGPGTRLTVT.

This clone was observed once. This chain joins TRBV29-1 and TRBJ2-1, with D maybe TRBD1 (7 bases). The V end lost 5 bases, the J end lost 12 bases, and 20 bases lay between the germline ends. Germline V gene lookup returns CDR1 SQVTM and CDR2 ANQGSEA. CDR3 length: 13 residues. In nucleotides, the CDR3 is TGCAGCGTTCAGGGCGGGACAGTAGGACGGCAGTTCTTC. Translation: CSVQGGTVGRQFF.

In its sample, this clone was seen a few times. This chain links TRBV5-6 with TRBJ1-1, with 7 bases matching TRBD1. J was trimmed by 10 bases and V by 3 bases; bases with no gene match: 6. The germline gives CDR1 SGHDT, CDR2 YYEEEE. This CDR3 region has 12 residues. The CDR3 loop reads CASSSADRAAFF. CDR3 coding DNA: TGTGCCAGCAGCTCGGCCGACAGGGCAGCTTTCTTT.

This chain uses TRBV4-1 with TRBJ1-4, with D possibly TRBD1 on 6 matching bases. V shed 0 bases and J shed 8 bases, with 19 bases lying between them. Germline values: CDR1 MGHRA, CDR2 YSYEKL. This CDR3 has 17 residues. CDR3 coding DNA: TGCGCCAGCAGCCAAGATGGCTGGGGGGCTGTAGGAGAAAAACTGTTTTTT. It translates to CASSQDGWGAVGEKLFF.

The chain carries TRBV7-9 and TRBJ1-1; 10 bases match TRBD1. The V gene end was trimmed by 5 bases and the J gene end by 11 bases; junction bases not matched to a gene: 11. The CDR3 has 14 residues. Looked up from germline, CDR1 is SEHNR and CDR2 is FQNEAQ (reference sequence). The CDR3 loop is CASSRDRGSGRAFF. Written as DNA, the CDR3 is TGTGCCAGCAGCAGGGACAGGGGATCTGGTAGGGCTTTCTTT. Together with reference TRBV7-9 and TRBJ1-1, the CDR3 gives the full variable domain: DTGVSQNPRHKITKRGQNVTFRCDPISEHNRLYWYRQTLGQGPEFLTYFQNEAQLEKSRLLSDRFSAERPKGSFSTLEIQRTEQGDSAMYLCASSRDRGSGRAFFGQGTRLTVV.

V gene TRBV7-2 combines with J gene TRBJ2-1; D might be TRBD1 (5 bases). V was clipped by 1 base and J by 8 bases, with 9 bases between them. The CDR3 has 13 amino acids. CDR1 is SGHTA and CDR2 is FQGNSA in the germline V gene. CDR3 DNA: TGTGCCAGCAGCTTAGTATCCAGGGATGAGCAGTTCTTC. As protein: CASSLVSRDEQFF.

The chain couples TRBV7-2 to TRBJ2-7; D call uncertain. This CDR3 is 13 amino acids long. Germline V gene sequence: CDR1 SGHTA, CDR2 FQGNSA. Deletions cut 4 bases from V and 2 bases from J, with 9 bases between. The CDR3 DNA follows: TGTGCCAGCAGCTACCAGGACGCCTACGAGCAGTACTTC. It yields the protein CASSYQDAYEQYF.

The genes are TRBV5-6 and TRBJ2-1; 8 bases match TRBD2. V lost 7 bases and J lost 3; bases outside the gene matches: 6. Germline V gives CDR1 SGHDT, CDR2 YYEEEE. CDR3 size: 14 residues. The CDR3 DNA is TGTGCCAGCCTCTCAGCGGGGGTCTACAATGAGCAGTTCTTC. Translating gives CASLSAGVYNEQFF.

The chain joins TRBV10-3 to TRBJ1-1, with D hard to call. CDR1 is ENHRY, CDR2 SYGVKD, per germline. The CDR3 runs to 14 residues. V lost 4 bases and J 5 bases, leaving 14 bases between the germline ends. CDR3 DNA: TGTGCCATCAGTGCCGTTTTAGGGAATACTGAAGCTTTCTTT. Its translation: CAISAVLGNTEAFF.

This rearrangement joins TRBV11-1 to TRBJ2-1, with D uncertain. The CDR3 is 11 residues long. Germline-derived CDR1 and CDR2 are SGHAT and FQDESV (reference sequence). V lost 7 bases, J lost 0 bases, and 1 base lay in between. DNA for the CDR3: TGTGCCAGCAACTCCTACAATGAGCAGTTCTTC. Translation gives CASNSYNEQFF.

The V gene is TRBV2, the J gene TRBJ2-7; D ambiguous. Germline V gene lookup returns CDR1 SNHLY and CDR2 FYNNEI. The CDR3 length is 11 residues. V was clipped by 5 bases and J by 4 bases, with 6 bases between them. The CDR3: CASSTVYEQYF. The CDR3 DNA reads as TGTGCCAGCAGTACCGTTTACGAGCAGTACTTC. Full variable domain (rest looked up from reference TRBV2 and TRBJ2-7): EPEVTQTPSHQVTQMGQEVILRCVPISNHLYFYWYRQILGQKVEFLVSFYNNEISEKSEIFDDQFSVERPDGSNFTLKIRSTKLEDSAMYFCASSTVYEQYFGPGTRLTVT.

The CDR3, as DNA: TGTGCCAGCAGCTTAGCGCGGGAGCAGTTCTTC. Protein: CASSLAREQFF. This chain connects TRBV7-8 to TRBJ2-1, with D hard to call. Germline V gives CDR1 SGHVS, CDR2 FQNEAQ. CDR3 length: 11 amino acids. V shed 0 bases and J shed 10 bases, with 4 bases lying between them.